This T cell receptor beta chain is drawn from a study of T cells in Graves' hyperthyroidism and ophthalmopathy. The source material, RNA transcripts, was used to amplify TCR beta CDR3 regions. The HTBI primer set drove a first-round RT-PCR of the TCR CDR3. TCRdb passed the multiplex PCR reads through MiXCR, listing each CDR3 protein once. The sample lists around 400,000 distinct CDR3 sequences, roughly 25% seen once, with roughly 70% in the top ten. As regards this clonotype: One end of the junction is discordant with germline, which a read error may explain.

The sample comprised blood. The TCR comes from a man over 45 with Graves' hyperthyroidism.

The CDR3 region is CASSYSRSGTSDTQYF. The CDR3 DNA is TGTGCTAGCAGTTACTCGCGATCCGGGACATCGGATACGCAGTATTTT. The gene calls are TRBV6-2 or TRBV6-3 and TRBJ2-3; tentative D call: TRBD1 (6 bases). The germline V gene has CDR1 MNHEY and CDR2 SVGEGT. The CDR3 consists of 16 residues.